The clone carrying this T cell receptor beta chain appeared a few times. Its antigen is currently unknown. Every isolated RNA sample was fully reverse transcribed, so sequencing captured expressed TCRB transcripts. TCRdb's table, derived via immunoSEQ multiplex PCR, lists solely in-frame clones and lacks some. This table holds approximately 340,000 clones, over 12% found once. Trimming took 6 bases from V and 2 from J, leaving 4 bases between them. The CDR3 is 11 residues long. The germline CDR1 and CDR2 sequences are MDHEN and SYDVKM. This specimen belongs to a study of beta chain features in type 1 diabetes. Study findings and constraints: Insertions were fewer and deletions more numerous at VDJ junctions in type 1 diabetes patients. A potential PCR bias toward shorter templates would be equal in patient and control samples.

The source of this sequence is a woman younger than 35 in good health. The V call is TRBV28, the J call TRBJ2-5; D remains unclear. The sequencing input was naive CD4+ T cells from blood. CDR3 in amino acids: CASSQQETQYF. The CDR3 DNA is TGTGCCAGCAGCCAACAAGAGACCCAGTACTTC.